This T cell receptor (beta chain) was identified in a study of immune evolution from preneoplasia to lung adenocarcinoma. Study summary: HLA loss of heterozygosity: about 7% AIS, about 15% MIA, about 35% ADC, none AAH.

Libraries were prepared by immunoSEQ multiplex PCR; TCRdb keeps only in-frame clonotypes and omits some of them. The repertoire has about 3,400 clones, roughly 79% of them found once; the top ten carry about 9.7%. This CDR3 has 15 amino acids. The germline CDR1 and CDR2 sequences are MDHEN and SYDVKM. The V gene lost 4 bases and the J gene lost 2 bases, with 13 bases spanning the gap. Two lung cancer pathologists independently confirmed each histologic diagnosis. The V gene is TRBV28, the J gene TRBJ2-3, with no clear D. The specimen was FFPE atypical adenomatous hyperplasia tissue from the lung. Subset of the sample: atypical adenomatous hyperplasia (AAH), lung preneoplasia. The source is a person between 65 and 80 years old with lung adenocarcinoma. The CDR3 loop reads CASSSPPAHTDTQYF. Written as DNA, the CDR3 is TGTGCCAGCAGTTCACCCCCGGCTCACACAGATACGCAGTATTTT. Combining the CDR3 with reference TRBV28 and TRBJ2-3 gives the whole variable domain DVKVTQSSRYLVKRTGEKVFLECVQDMDHENMFWYRQDPGLGLRLIYFSYDVKMKEKGDIPEGYSVSREKKERFSLILESASTNQTSMYLCASSSPPAHTDTQYFGPGTRLTVL.